One sample yielded the 20 T cell receptor beta chains listed below, sequenced in a study of cytomegalovirus exposure and HLA in healthy donors. Primers for the PCR totalled 60 Vbeta and 13 Jbeta. The protocol was immunoSEQ multiplex PCR, while the TCRdb copy is restricted to in-frame clones and leaves out a portion. This table holds about 190,000 clones, roughly 80% found once. The specimen was PBMCs. The receptors derive from a woman aged 18-30 years in good health and CMV-seronegative.

This chain joins TRBV2 and TRBJ2-5, with D maybe TRBD1 (6 bases). Germline-derived CDR1 and CDR2 are SNHLY and FYNNEI. V was cut by 6 bases and J by 2 bases, with 13 bases left in between. CDR3 length equals 14 residues. This CDR3 is CASSEIDRQETQYF. CDR3 DNA sequence: TGTGCCAGCAGCGAAATAGACAGGCAAGAGACCCAGTACTTC.

The chain has TRBV29-1 and TRBJ2-7; 13 nucleotides match TRBD2. V gave up 6 bases and J gave up 3 bases; unmatched junction bases: 5. Germline V gene data show CDR1 as SQVTM and CDR2 as ANQGSEA. The CDR3 runs to 14 residues. The DNA of the CDR3 is TGCAGCGTCGCCGGGACTAGCGGGAACTACGAGCAGTACTTC. Its translation is CSVAGTSGNYEQYF.

V gene TRBV5-1 combines with J gene TRBJ2-3; 7 bases line up with TRBD2. From germline, CDR1 is SGHRS and CDR2 YFSETQ. The ends lost 0 bases at V and 1 base at J; junction bases unmatched: 11. The CDR3 is made up of 18 amino acids. The CDR3 DNA reads TGCGCCAGCAGCTTGGGAGCTGCGGGAGAACGGGGCACAGATACGCAGTATTTT. This sequence encodes CASSLGAAGERGTDTQYF. The full variable domain, completed using reference TRBV5-1 and TRBJ2-3, is KAGVTQTPRYLIKTRGQQVTLSCSPISGHRSVSWYQQTPGQGLQFLFEYFSETQRNKGNFPGRFSGRQFSNSRSEMNVSTLELGDSALYLCASSLGAAGERGTDTQYFGPGTRLTVL.

The J gene is TRBJ1-2, the V gene TRBV14, with TRBD1 matching 7 bases. With 4 bases clipped from V and 4 bases from J, the junction kept 6 bases outside the gene matches. The CDR3 totals 14 residues. Germline V lookup: CDR1 SGHDN, CDR2 FVKESK. This chain's CDR3 is CASSLTTGLYGYTF. In nucleotides, the CDR3 is TGTGCCAGCAGCCTAACGACAGGGCTCTATGGCTACACCTTC. Full variable domain (rest looked up from reference TRBV14 and TRBJ1-2): EAGVTQFPSHSVIEKGQTVTLRCDPISGHDNLYWYRRVMGKEIKFLLHFVKESKQDESGMPNNRFLAERTGGTYSTLKVQPAELEDSGVYFCASSLTTGLYGYTFGSGTRLTVV.

This sequence joins TRBV19 and TRBJ2-1; 10 positions agree with TRBD1. CDR1 is LNHDA and CDR2 is SQIVND in the germline V gene (reference sequence). The CDR3 runs 16 residues. Losses at the gene ends were 3 bases for V and 8 bases for J; bases not matched to a gene: 10. The CDR3 spells CASSMGAGTGDYEQFF. CDR3 sequence (DNA): TGTGCCAGTAGTATGGGGGCCGGGACAGGGGATTATGAGCAGTTCTTC.

The CDR3 nucleotides are TGTGCCAGCCGGCGGGGACCTAGCACAGATACGCAGTATTTT. This codes for CASRRGPSTDTQYF. The J gene is TRBJ2-3, the V gene TRBV6-5; a weak D match, TRBD2 (6 bases). V was pared by 8 bases and J by 0 bases, with 12 bases between. Germline CDR1 MNHEY, CDR2 SVGAGI. This CDR3 contains 14 residues.

The chain couples TRBV9 to TRBJ2-3; 7 bases match TRBD1. With V trimmed by 4 bases and J by 7 bases, 6 bases remained unmatched. CDR1 is SGDLS, CDR2 YYNGEE, per germline. The CDR3 is 13 residues long. CDR3 sequence reads: CASSPRGGNTQYF. The CDR3 coding sequence is TGTGCCAGCAGCCCCCGAGGGGGCAATACGCAGTATTTT.

V usage is TRBV7-9 and J usage is TRBJ1-3; D remains unclear. V was trimmed by 5 bases and J by 4 bases, leaving 15 bases between them. Germline V gene sequence: CDR1 SEHNR, CDR2 FQNEAQ (reference sequence). The CDR3 length is 15 residues. The chain's CDR3 is CASSPQAGAGNTIYF. CDR3 DNA sequence: TGTGCCAGCAGCCCCCAAGCCGGAGCCGGAAACACCATATATTTT.

The sample holds a few counts of this clone. The chain carries TRBV27 and TRBJ1-2, with TRBD1 as a possible D gene (6 bases). CDR3 length: 19 residues. Germline CDR1 is MNHEY and CDR2 is SMNVEV (reference sequence). Trimming left V 3 bases short and J 0 bases short, with 23 bases between. The CDR3: CASSLGSSRWGLTNYGYTF. The DNA for the CDR3 is TGTGCCAGCAGTTTGGGGTCCTCCAGATGGGGGCTGACTAACTATGGCTACACCTTC.

This clone was seen only a few times. The genes are TRBV4-1 and TRBJ1-4; TRBD1 aligns across 10 bases. The V and J ends lost 3 bases and 5 bases, in that order; junction bases with no gene match: 3. This CDR3 has 15 residues. CDR1 MGHRA and CDR2 YSYEKL come from the germline V gene. The CDR3 bases are TGCGCCAGCAGCCAGCCGGGACAGGGGAATGAAAAACTGTTTTTT. Translation: CASSQPGQGNEKLFF.

The chain joins TRBV30 to TRBJ1-2; D call uncertain. The length of the CDR3 is 11 residues. CDR1 GTSNPN and CDR2 SVGIG come from the germline V gene (reference sequence). Trimming left V 2 bases short and J 7 bases short, with 8 bases between. The DNA for the CDR3 is TGTGCCTGGAGTCGACACCGTGGCTACACCTTC. Protein: CAWSRHRGYTF. The full variable domain, with the rest looked up from reference TRBV30 and TRBJ1-2, is SQTIHQWPATLVQPVGSPLSLECTVEGTSNPNLYWYRQAAGRGLQLLFYSVGIGQISSEVPQNLSASRPQDRQFILSSKKLLLSDSGFYLCAWSRHRGYTFGSGTRLTVV.

The chain employs TRBV14 and TRBJ1-2; D is perhaps TRBD1 (6 bases). V was pared by 6 bases and J by 7 bases, with 21 bases between. There are 15 residues in the CDR3. The germline V gene has CDR1 SGHDN and CDR2 FVKESK. The CDR3 bases are TGTGCCAGCAGTCGAAACTTAAACAGGGCAAGTGGCTACACCTTC. Encoded protein: CASSRNLNRASGYTF.

This chain uses TRBV9 with TRBJ2-1; TRBD2 matches at 10 bases. The CDR3 sequence is 16 residues long. After removal of 2 bases from V and 0 bases from J, the junction contained 2 bases not matched to a gene. The V gene's germline CDR1 is SGDLS and CDR2 YYNGEE. For the CDR3, the DNA is TGTGCCAGCAGCGTTCTAGCGGGAGCCTCCTACAATGAGCAGTTCTTC. As protein: CASSVLAGASYNEQFF.

This chain joins TRBV20-1 and TRBJ1-2, with a weak D call TRBD1 (6 bases). With 6 bases removed from V and 8 bases from J, the gap between germline ends came to 13 bases. The CDR3 has 11 residues. The germline CDR1 and CDR2 sequences are DFQATT and SNEGSKA (reference sequence). CDR3 protein: CSADGGHGYTF. CDR3 DNA: TGCAGTGCCGACGGGGGGCACGGCTACACCTTC.

The chain employs TRBV6-1 and TRBJ2-1; D not certain. The ends were cut back, 7 bases at V and 4 bases at J, with 11 bases in the middle. The length of the CDR3 is 13 residues. Germline lookup yields CDR1 MNHNS and CDR2 SASEGT. CDR3 nucleotide sequence: TGTGCCAGCACCGCTAACCGGTACAATGAGCAGTTCTTC. Its protein is CASTANRYNEQFF.

The chain joins TRBV6-5 to TRBJ2-4; unclear D gene. The germline gives CDR1 MNHEY, CDR2 SVGAGI. Trimming removed 3 bases at V and 5 bases at J, with 11 bases between. The CDR3 totals 14 residues. The CDR3, as DNA: TGTGCCAGCAGTTATTCGAGGTATCAAAACATTCAGTACTTC. This encodes CASSYSRYQNIQYF.

There are a few counts of this clone. The chain combines TRBV6-5 with TRBJ1-1; D unresolved. The germline V and J ends were trimmed by 5 bases and 0 bases, with 7 bases remaining between them. The CDR3 runs to 13 residues. Germline V gene sequence: CDR1 MNHEY, CDR2 SVGAGI. DNA of the CDR3: TGTGCCAGCAGTGTCCAGGTGAACACTGAAGCTTTCTTT. Protein product: CASSVQVNTEAFF.

The chain has TRBV11-3 and TRBJ2-1, with 7 positions matching TRBD2. The CDR3 spans 14 residues. Germline values: CDR1 SGHNT, CDR2 YENEEA. The J segment lost 4 bases and the V segment lost 3 bases, leaving 3 bases of the junction unmatched. CDR3 residues: CASSLASGYNEQFF. The CDR3, as DNA: TGTGCCAGCAGCTTGGCTAGCGGTTACAATGAGCAGTTCTTC.

This clone was observed a handful of times. The gene calls are TRBV4-3 and TRBJ2-3; 7 bases line up with TRBD2. The ends lost 1 base at V and 0 bases at J; junction bases unmatched: 4. Germline V lookup: CDR1 LGHNA, CDR2 YSLEER. This CDR3 has 16 residues. The CDR3 DNA reads TGCGCCAGCAGCCAAGCTGGTAGCGGGAGCACAGATACGCAGTATTTT. Its translation: CASSQAGSGSTDTQYF.

This chain uses TRBV7-2 with TRBJ1-5; D uncertain. CDR3 length equals 13 residues. Trimming pared 2 bases from V and 5 bases from J, leaving 7 bases between. Germline values: CDR1 SGHTA, CDR2 FQGNSA. The CDR3 nucleotides read TGTGCCAGCAGCTTACGGGGAGATCAGCCCCAGCATTTT. This translates into CASSLRGDQPQHF.